This T cell receptor beta chain was sequenced for a study of blood T cell repertoires in COVID-19. Study overall: The samples span acute and convalescent COVID-19 from the United States, Italy and Spain. PBMCs, B-cell-depleted T cells, or T cells provided the cDNA or gDNA that made up the material.

Source study methods: Amplification with reference gene primers provided the estimates of nucleated cell counts. Only in-frame clones appear in the TCRdb table, and some are missing; sequencing was by immunoSEQ multiplex PCR. V, J and clone size are those of that table, while D and trimming were read from the DNA. Of 350,000 to 450,000 clones detected, 85% appear once; the ten largest clones hold roughly 3.4%. The V gene's germline CDR1 is SEHNR and CDR2 FQNEAQ (reference sequence). Trimming shortened V by 1 base and J by 5 bases, and 8 bases separated the two germline ends. CDR3 length: 13 residues.

The chain recombines TRBV7-9 with TRBJ1-1; no definite D call. The sample taken for sequencing was peripheral blood. This receptor was obtained from a woman between 18 and 29 years old with acute or convalescent COVID-19. This CDR3 reads CASSLESGTEAFF. Written as DNA, the CDR3 is TGTGCCAGCAGCTTAGAGTCGGGGACTGAAGCTTTCTTT.